The 28 T cell receptor beta chains listed next were all sequenced from one sample in a study of radiation and T cells in renal cell carcinoma. Time point of the sample: blood 2 weeks post-SBRT. As for treatment: 15 Gy SBRT to primary tumor, nephrectomy 4 weeks later. Generated by immunoSEQ multiplex PCR, the TCRdb table keeps only in-frame clones and is missing some. The sample consists of 150,000 to 160,000 clones, 87% of them appearing once. The source material was blood, sampled from a patient whose treatment included radiotherapy and nephrectomy. These receptors originate from a woman aged 45-60 years with renal cell carcinoma.

The chain links TRBV5-1 to TRBJ1-1; TRBD1 matches at 8 bases. The CDR3 runs to 14 residues. V trimming: 0 bases; J trimming: 3 bases; junction bases outside the gene matches: 1. Germline lookup yields CDR1 SGHRS and CDR2 YFSETQ. CDR3: CASSLEGQDTEAFF. The CDR3 DNA follows: TGCGCCAGCAGCTTGGAGGGACAGGACACTGAAGCTTTCTTT.

The chain combines TRBV6-6 with TRBJ1-1; no reliable D call. Germline assignment: CDR1 MNHNY and CDR2 SVGAGI (reference sequence). This CDR3 is 15 amino acids long. The V end lost 3 bases, the J end lost 0 bases, and 11 bases lay between the germline ends. CDR3 DNA sequence: TGTGCCAGCAGTTATCCAATTATCATGAACACTGAAGCTTTCTTT. This translates into CASSYPIIMNTEAFF.

V is TRBV5-4 and J is TRBJ1-4; tentatively, D is TRBD1 (6 bases). Germline V gene data show CDR1 as SGHNT and CDR2 as YYREEE (reference sequence). The V and J ends lost 0 bases and 8 bases respectively, with 14 bases between them. The CDR3 extends over 15 amino acids. Here the CDR3 reads CASSLEAGAGEKLFF. The CDR3 DNA is TGTGCCAGCAGCTTGGAGGCAGGGGCGGGGGAAAAACTGTTTTTT.

The rearrangement uses TRBV6-1 and TRBJ1-5, with D possibly matching TRBD1 (5 bases). V was trimmed by 1 base and J by 1 base, leaving 11 bases between them. The CDR3 is made up of 16 amino acids. Germline V gene lookup returns CDR1 MNHNS and CDR2 SASEGT. CDR3 nucleotide sequence: TGTGCCAGCAGTGAAGGTTCGGGGGGAAGCAATCAGCCCCAGCATTTT. Translation: CASSEGSGGSNQPQHF.

The chain links TRBV5-1 to TRBJ1-6, with TRBD1 as a possible D gene (6 bases). CDR1 SGHRS and CDR2 YFSETQ come from the germline V gene. Trimming took 3 bases from V and 8 from J, leaving 12 bases between them. This CDR3 is built from 14 residues. CDR3 bases: TGCGCCAGCAGCTACGGACAGACGGATTCACCCCTCCACTTT. Protein product: CASSYGQTDSPLHF.

This sequence joins TRBV25-1 and TRBJ1-5; weak D call: TRBD1 (5 bases). V was shortened by 5 bases and J by 2 bases, with 16 bases between the two germline ends. CDR1 MGHDK and CDR2 SYGVNS come from the germline V gene. This CDR3 is built from 16 residues. The DNA of the CDR3 is TGTGCCAGCAGTCCGGCTGGGGGGGTCGGCAATCAGCCCCAGCATTTT. It encodes CASSPAGGVGNQPQHF.

The chain links TRBV15 to TRBJ2-3; D is ambiguous. The CDR3 length is 16 residues. CDR1 LNHNV and CDR2 YYDKDF come from the germline V gene (reference sequence). The V end was cut by 0 bases, the J end by 2 bases, with 12 bases between. The CDR3 loop is CATSRERFRNTDTQYF. CDR3 in DNA: TGTGCCACCAGCAGAGAAAGGTTCAGAAACACAGATACGCAGTATTTT.

The rearrangement uses TRBV5-1 and TRBJ1-5; D not certain. CDR1 is SGHRS, CDR2 YFSETQ, per germline. The CDR3 loop spans 14 amino acids. Trimming cost V 5 bases and J 0 bases, with 9 bases left between them. The CDR3 DNA is TGCGCCAGCAGTTTGATGAATAGCAATCAGCCCCAGCATTTT. Translation: CASSLMNSNQPQHF.

The J gene is TRBJ2-7, the V gene TRBV2; D unresolved. Deletions cut 6 bases from V and 3 bases from J, with 9 bases between. CDR3 length equals 12 residues. Germline values: CDR1 SNHLY, CDR2 FYNNEI. The CDR3 nucleotides read TGTGCCAGCAGCCAGGCGGACTACGAGCAGTACTTC. Residues: CASSQADYEQYF.

This clone appeared once. V is TRBV30 and J is TRBJ1-5, with D possibly TRBD1 on 5 matching bases. The CDR3 is 13 amino acids. Per the germline V gene, CDR1 is GTSNPN and CDR2 is SVGIG (reference sequence). V dropped 2 bases and J dropped 4 bases, with 9 bases sitting between them. The CDR3, as DNA: TGTGCCTGGAGTAATGGGGGGAATCAGCCCCAGCATTTT. It yields the protein CAWSNGGNQPQHF.

This clone came up a few times. The V and J genes are TRBV30 and TRBJ1-2; D is unresolved. The CDR3 spans 13 residues. Trimming stripped 1 base from V and 4 bases from J, with 10 bases between. The germline V gene has CDR1 GTSNPN and CDR2 SVGIG (reference sequence). The CDR3 loop reads CAWSAERLYGYTF. The CDR3 nucleotides read TGTGCCTGGAGTGCCGAACGTCTCTATGGCTACACCTTC.

The chain has TRBV29-1 and TRBJ1-1; TRBD1 agrees at 11 bases. The CDR3 sequence is 13 residues long. With 8 bases clipped from V and 5 bases from J, the junction kept 7 bases outside the gene matches. The germline V gene encodes CDR1 SQVTM and CDR2 ANQGSEA. The CDR3 loop reads CSLGQGAGTEAFF. CDR3 nucleotide sequence: TGCAGCCTCGGACAGGGGGCTGGGACTGAAGCTTTCTTT.

The rearrangement uses TRBV4-1 and TRBJ2-1; 7 bases agree with TRBD2. This CDR3 has 15 residues. The V gene's germline CDR1 is MGHRA and CDR2 YSYEKL. The V gene end was trimmed by 2 bases and the J gene end by 2 bases; junction bases not matched to a gene: 3. Here the CDR3 reads CASSQSGATYNEQFF. In DNA form, the CDR3 reads TGCGCCAGCAGCCAAAGCGGGGCGACCTACAATGAGCAGTTCTTC.

V is TRBV10-3 and J is TRBJ1-5; 10 bases fit TRBD1. Germline-derived CDR1 and CDR2 are ENHRY and SYGVKD. Trimming at V came to 4 bases and at J to 2 bases, leaving 2 bases not matched to a gene. This CDR3 region has 15 residues. The CDR3 sequence: CAISGDRGGNQPQHF. The CDR3 DNA follows: TGTGCCATCAGTGGGGACAGGGGCGGCAATCAGCCCCAGCATTTT.

V and J are TRBV9 and TRBJ2-7; D unresolved. The ends were cut back, 4 bases at V and 1 base at J, with 9 bases in the middle. CDR1 SGDLS and CDR2 YYNGEE come from the germline V gene. The CDR3 runs 13 residues. CDR3 in DNA: TGTGCCAGCAGCCCTAGGGCGTCCTACGAGCAGTACTTC. Translation: CASSPRASYEQYF.

The genes are TRBV7-9 and TRBJ1-3; D gene uncertain. V was pared by 5 bases and J by 4 bases, with 15 bases between. Germline CDR1 and CDR2: SEHNR and FQNEAQ (reference sequence). CDR3 length equals 15 residues. CDR3 residues: CASSATPSAGNTIYF. DNA for the CDR3: TGTGCCAGCAGCGCGACACCGTCGGCGGGAAACACCATATATTTT.

The chain carries TRBV7-8 and TRBJ2-1; D might be TRBD2 (6 bases). CDR3 length: 15 residues. Trimming took 2 bases from V and 3 from J, leaving 11 bases between them. Per the germline V gene, CDR1 is SGHVS and CDR2 is FQNEAQ. This CDR3 is CASSLSGPLYNEQFF. The CDR3 nucleotides read TGTGCCAGCAGCTTAAGCGGGCCCCTCTACAATGAGCAGTTCTTC.

This sequence joins TRBV29-1 and TRBJ2-7; a weak D match, TRBD1 (6 bases). The germline V gene has CDR1 SQVTM and CDR2 ANQGSEA. V was clipped by 6 bases and J by 10 bases, with 19 bases between them. This CDR3 is 12 amino acids long. This chain's CDR3 is CSVTDRLAPQYF. CDR3 nucleotide sequence: TGCAGCGTCACCGACAGGTTGGCACCTCAGTACTTC.

This chain connects TRBV19 to TRBJ1-1, with D unresolved. V lost 3 bases, J lost 0 bases, and 14 bases lay in between. The CDR3 contains 16 residues. The V gene's germline CDR1 is LNHDA and CDR2 SQIVND (reference sequence). Here the CDR3 reads CASSIGAGNMNTEAFF. In DNA, the CDR3 is TGTGCCAGTAGTATTGGAGCGGGTAACATGAACACTGAAGCTTTCTTT.

The rearrangement uses TRBV5-1 and TRBJ2-5, with D uncertain. The CDR3 runs 13 residues. Trimming removed 0 bases at V and 2 bases at J, with 5 bases between. Germline V CDR1 and CDR2: SGHRS, YFSETQ. For the CDR3, the DNA is TGCGCCAGCAGCTTGGGCAGGCAAGAGACCCAGTACTTC. Protein sequence: CASSLGRQETQYF.

The chain recombines TRBV13 with TRBJ2-1; D may match TRBD1 or TRBD2 (6 bases each). V was shortened by 5 bases and J by 6 bases, with 17 bases between the two germline ends. Germline lookup yields CDR1 PRHDT and CDR2 FYEKMQ (reference sequence). The length of the CDR3 is 15 residues. In nucleotides, the CDR3 is TGTGCCAGCAGCGACGGGGGCAATGGAGTCAATGAGCAGTTCTTC. This codes for CASSDGGNGVNEQFF.

The rearrangement uses TRBV19 and TRBJ1-2; TRBD1 might be the D (5 bases). Trimming cost V 7 bases and J 2 bases, with 23 bases left between them. The length of the CDR3 is 17 residues. From germline, CDR1 is LNHDA and CDR2 SQIVND (reference sequence). The CDR3 DNA is TGTGCCAGTATCCCTGGGGCAGCGCTCCGGACAAACTATGGCTACACCTTC. It translates to CASIPGAALRTNYGYTF. Drawing the rest from reference TRBV19 and TRBJ1-2, the complete variable domain is DGGITQSPKYLFRKEGQNVTLSCEQNLNHDAMYWYRQDPGQGLRLIYYSQIVNDFQKGDIAEGYSVSREKKESFPLTVTSAQKNPTAFYLCASIPGAALRTNYGYTFGSGTRLTVV.

The chain uses TRBV11-1 and TRBJ2-2; D call uncertain. The germline V and J ends were trimmed by 5 bases and 4 bases, with 20 bases remaining between them. Germline-derived CDR1 and CDR2 are SGHAT and FQDESV (reference sequence). This CDR3 region has 17 residues. CDR3 coding DNA: TGTGCCAGCAGCCCCCTCTCCACTACGGCCTCCACCGGGGAGCTGTTTTTT. It specifies CASSPLSTTASTGELFF.

The gene calls are TRBV7-2 and TRBJ1-5; 12 nucleotides line up with TRBD1. CDR1 and CDR2 (germline): SGHTA, FQGNSA. The V segment lost 4 bases and the J segment 5 bases; nucleotides outside the gene matches: 3. This CDR3 region has 15 residues. CDR3 bases: TGTGCCAGCAGCTGGGACAGGGGGCTAGATCAGCCCCAGCATTTT. It codes for CASSWDRGLDQPQHF.

The chain couples TRBV15 to TRBJ1-2; weak D call: TRBD1 (6 bases). CDR1 and CDR2 (germline): LNHNV, YYDKDF (reference sequence). V was shortened by 1 base and J by 3 bases, with 12 bases between the two germline ends. There are 15 residues in the CDR3. The CDR3, as DNA: TGTGCCACCAGCAGAGTGGCAGGGGTGGACTATGGCTACACCTTC. Protein sequence: CATSRVAGVDYGYTF.

V gene TRBV7-9 combines with J gene TRBJ2-3, with D unclear. From germline, CDR1 is SEHNR and CDR2 FQNEAQ (reference sequence). This CDR3 is 14 amino acids long. V shed 5 bases and J shed 6 bases, with 15 bases lying between them. CDR3 in DNA: TGTGCCAGCAGCCCGTCCCCCCCCGAGGATACGCAGTATTTT. It specifies CASSPSPPEDTQYF.

This clone has ten or more counts. The chain is built from TRBV10-3 and TRBJ2-7; D is undetermined. The CDR3 contains 12 residues. Trimming took 3 bases from V and 1 from J, leaving 4 bases between them. Germline V gene lookup returns CDR1 ENHRY and CDR2 SYGVKD. CDR3 sequence reads: CAISDTSYEQYF. The CDR3 DNA is TGTGCCATCAGTGACACTTCCTACGAGCAGTACTTC.

Turning to this clone: Germline is not matched at one junction end, which may reflect a read error. V gene TRBV7-8 combines with J gene TRBJ2-6; no reliable D call. Germline assignment: CDR1 SGHVS and CDR2 FQNEAQ. CDR3 size: 15 residues. The CDR3 DNA reads TGTGCCAGCAGCTTAGGCCACTCTGGAGCCAACGTCCTGACTTTC. Protein: CASSLGHSGANVLTF.